This entry lists 29 T cell receptor beta chains sequenced from one sample in a study of blood T cell repertoires in COVID-19. Assay used: immunoSEQ multiplex PCR; TCRdb lists only in-frame clones, some missing. Seen here are 250,000 to 350,000 clones, 88% observed once, and the top ten hold approximately 11%. The sequenced sample was peripheral blood. These receptors were obtained from a woman in her 30s with COVID-19, enrolled during active disease.

This chain connects TRBV11-2 to TRBJ2-1; D remains unclear. V gave up 0 bases and J gave up 8 bases, with 17 bases separating them. This CDR3 contains 16 residues. In germline, CDR1 is SGHAT, CDR2 FQNNGV. Here the CDR3 reads CASSLEELLLSDEQFF. CDR3 sequence (DNA): TGTGCCAGCAGCTTAGAGGAGCTCCTACTATCCGATGAGCAGTTCTTC.

The chain uses TRBV19 and TRBJ2-2; D might be TRBD2 (5 bases). The germline gives CDR1 LNHDA, CDR2 SQIVND (reference sequence). This CDR3 spans 14 amino acids. V gave up 5 bases and J gave up 5 bases, with 12 bases separating them. The CDR3 here is CASSPRRETGELFF. CDR3 nucleotide sequence: TGTGCCAGTAGTCCACGACGGGAAACCGGGGAGCTGTTTTTT.

This sequence joins TRBV15 and TRBJ2-1; D not resolved. The CDR3 runs 14 residues. Germline V gene lookup returns CDR1 LNHNV and CDR2 YYDKDF (reference sequence). V was trimmed by 0 bases and J by 7 bases, leaving 10 bases between them. In DNA, the CDR3 is TGTGCCACCAGCAGAGATCCGAGAATAAATGAGCAGTTCTTC. It yields the protein CATSRDPRINEQFF.

This clone was found once. The chain employs TRBV29-1 and TRBJ1-2, with 7 bases lining up with TRBD1. V lost 0 bases and J lost 4; bases outside the gene matches: 5. This CDR3 is built from 14 residues. Germline V gene lookup returns CDR1 SQVTM and CDR2 ANQGSEA. CDR3 DNA sequence: TGCAGCGTTGAAGATCAGGGGGGTAGCTATGGCTACACCTTC. It yields the protein CSVEDQGGSYGYTF.

V and J are TRBV7-6 and TRBJ2-7; the D gene is possibly TRBD1 (6 bases). The germline V gene encodes CDR1 SGHVS and CDR2 FNYEAQ. This CDR3 has 14 residues. V dropped 5 bases and J dropped 0 bases, with 11 bases sitting between them. The CDR3 coding sequence is TGTGCCAGCAGCGGGACAACGAGCTCCTACGAGCAGTACTTC. It encodes CASSGTTSSYEQYF.

V is TRBV11-2 and J is TRBJ1-4; D is perhaps TRBD1 (5 bases). The V end lost 6 bases, the J end lost 5 bases, and 16 bases lay between the germline ends. The V gene's germline CDR1 is SGHAT and CDR2 FQNNGV. The CDR3 sequence is 15 residues long. DNA for the CDR3: TGTGCCAGCAGTTTTCCTCTGGGGGGGAATGAAAAACTGTTTTTT. As protein: CASSFPLGGNEKLFF.

The chain is built from TRBV28 and TRBJ2-5; 16 bases map to TRBD2. Unmatched junction bases numbered 5, after V lost 6 bases and J lost 7 bases. The CDR3 contains 15 residues. The germline V gene encodes CDR1 MDHEN and CDR2 SYDVKM. The CDR3 DNA reads TGTGCCAGCAGCCCTGGGACTAGCGGGGGGGGGACCCAGTACTTC. Amino acid sequence: CASSPGTSGGGTQYF.

This clone was counted a single time. This rearrangement joins TRBV18 to TRBJ2-5; TRBD2 agrees at 9 bases. V was clipped by 0 bases and J by 4 bases; unmatched bases: 12. Per the germline V gene, CDR1 is KGHSH and CDR2 is LQKENI. This CDR3 has 18 amino acids. The CDR3 region is CASSPPGFASGARETQYF. In nucleotides, the CDR3 is TGTGCCAGCTCACCACCGGGGTTCGCTAGCGGGGCCAGAGAGACCCAGTACTTC.

J is TRBJ2-7 and V is TRBV13; 7 bases match TRBD1. The length of the CDR3 is 17 residues. V lost 5 bases to trimming and J lost 3 bases; unmatched junction nucleotides: 16. CDR1 PRHDT and CDR2 FYEKMQ come from the germline V gene (reference sequence). The CDR3, as DNA: TGTGCCAGCAGCCCCTTAGGCGCCTTAACAGGGGACTACGAGCAGTACTTC. This translates into CASSPLGALTGDYEQYF.

This clone was seen just once. The gene calls are TRBV7-8 and TRBJ2-7, with 7 bases matching TRBD1. With V trimmed by 4 bases and J by 0 bases, 0 bases remained unmatched. This CDR3 region has 13 residues. The germline V gene encodes CDR1 SGHVS and CDR2 FQNEAQ. The CDR3 sequence: CASSYRGSYEQYF. CDR3 DNA: TGTGCCAGCAGCTACAGGGGCTCCTACGAGCAGTACTTC.

On this clone itself: This sample also contains other DNA sequences that code for the same CDR3. This rearrangement joins TRBV27 to TRBJ2-5; D uncertain. The CDR3 totals 14 residues. Germline CDR1 reads MNHEY; CDR2 reads SMNVEV (reference sequence). V was clipped by 0 bases and J by 2 bases, with 7 bases between them. CDR3 loop: CASSLSRLQETQYF. The CDR3 DNA reads TGTGCCAGCAGTTTATCGAGGTTACAAGAGACCCAGTACTTC.

CDR3 sequence: CATSDHGTGRGTDTQYF. The CDR3, as DNA: TGTGCCACCAGTGACCACGGGACAGGCAGGGGCACAGATACGCAGTATTTT. The chain combines TRBV24-1 with TRBJ2-3; 8 bases agree with TRBD1. The CDR3 runs 17 residues. V shed 4 bases, J shed 1 base, and the junction held 9 bases outside the gene matches. Looked up from germline, CDR1 is KGHDR and CDR2 is SFDVKD.

The chain employs TRBV7-3 and TRBJ1-1; the D gene is possibly TRBD1 (6 bases). This CDR3 has 16 amino acids. Trimming took off 0 bases at V and 6 bases at J, with 17 bases between the two ends. Germline values: CDR1 SGHTA, CDR2 FQGTGA. CDR3 in DNA: TGTGCCAGCAGCTTAACGGGATTCGCGGGGGGCGCTGAAGCTTTCTTT. This codes for CASSLTGFAGGAEAFF.

CDR3 residues: CASSQEAAWGGVSSDTQYF. As DNA, the CDR3 is TGCGCCAGCAGCCAAGAGGCGGCTTGGGGCGGGGTGTCCTCAGATACGCAGTATTTT. The V call is TRBV4-1, the J call TRBJ2-3; TRBD2 might be the D (6 bases). In germline, CDR1 is MGHRA, CDR2 YSYEKL. CDR3 length: 19 residues. V shed 0 bases and J shed 4 bases, with 23 bases lying between them.

Of note for this clone: The junction and the germline gene differ at one end; a read error may be behind it. The rearrangement uses TRBV11-2 and TRBJ2-3, with 7 nucleotides matching TRBD2. CDR3 size: 16 residues. Germline V gene data show CDR1 as SGHAT and CDR2 as FQNNGV. The chain's CDR3 is CVSSLGGRYGTDTQYF. The DNA for the CDR3 is TGTGTCAGCAGTCTGGGGGGGAGATATGGCACAGATACGCAGTATTTT.

V is TRBV28 and J is TRBJ1-1; no firm D call. Trimming pared 3 bases from V and 0 bases from J, leaving 5 bases between. Germline loops: CDR1 MDHEN, CDR2 SYDVKM. CDR3 length equals 13 residues. CDR3 DNA sequence: TGTGCCAGCAGTTTGGGCCTGAACACTGAAGCTTTCTTT. This codes for CASSLGLNTEAFF.

The J gene is TRBJ2-7, the V gene TRBV10-3, with D tentatively TRBD2 (5 bases). Germline V lookup: CDR1 ENHRY, CDR2 SYGVKD. The CDR3 has 13 amino acids. Trimming shortened V by 6 bases and J by 1 base, and 10 bases separated the two germline ends. The CDR3 DNA sequence: TGTGCCATCAGCGGACTTGTTTCCTACGAGCAGTACTTC. As protein: CAISGLVSYEQYF.

The rearrangement joins TRBV28 to TRBJ2-7, with D maybe TRBD1 (5 bases). V lost 1 base to trimming and J lost 2 bases, with 9 bases between them. The CDR3 is made up of 14 amino acids. From germline, CDR1 is MDHEN and CDR2 SYDVKM. This CDR3 is CASSLSDRAYEQYF. In nucleotides, the CDR3 is TGTGCCAGCAGTTTATCCGACAGAGCCTACGAGCAGTACTTC.

The J gene is TRBJ2-3, the V gene TRBV4-3; 7 positions agree with TRBD2. V lost 0 bases, J lost 7 bases, and 10 bases stayed unmatched. The CDR3 covers 16 residues. CDR1 is LGHNA and CDR2 is YSLEER in the germline V gene. The CDR3 sequence: CASSQDRAGVGNTQYF. CDR3 sequence (DNA): TGCGCCAGCAGCCAAGATAGGGCGGGAGTAGGGAATACGCAGTATTTT.

V and J are TRBV28 and TRBJ1-5; TRBD1 aligns across 7 bases. CDR1 MDHEN and CDR2 SYDVKM come from the germline V gene. The CDR3 is made up of 14 amino acids. V was clipped by 5 bases and J by 11 bases; unmatched bases: 12. CDR3 DNA: TGTGCCAGCAGTCCATCGACAGGGTTGGTAGCCCAGCATTTT. It specifies CASSPSTGLVAQHF. Variable domain in full (rest from reference TRBV28 and TRBJ1-5): DVKVTQSSRYLVKRTGEKVFLECVQDMDHENMFWYRQDPGLGLRLIYFSYDVKMKEKGDIPEGYSVSREKKERFSLILESASTNQTSMYLCASSPSTGLVAQHFGDGTRLSIL.

The chain has TRBV30 and TRBJ2-5, with no clear D. The CDR3 sequence is 12 residues long. V dropped 0 bases and J dropped 5 bases, with 7 bases sitting between them. Germline V CDR1 and CDR2: GTSNPN, SVGIG (reference sequence). CDR3 sequence reads: CAWSVAGETQYF. For the CDR3, the DNA is TGTGCCTGGAGTGTCGCCGGGGAGACCCAGTACTTC.

The chain carries TRBV30 and TRBJ2-1, with TRBD2 identical over 9 bases. CDR1 is GTSNPN, CDR2 SVGIG, per germline (reference sequence). After removal of 4 bases from V and 0 bases from J, the junction contained 7 bases not matched to a gene. This CDR3 has 16 residues. As DNA, the CDR3 is TGTGCCTGGACAGCTAGCGGGATGAGCTCCTACAATGAGCAGTTCTTC. Translated: CAWTASGMSSYNEQFF.

V is TRBV5-4 and J is TRBJ1-2; the D is unclear. In germline, CDR1 is SGHNT, CDR2 YYREEE (reference sequence). The CDR3 is made up of 13 amino acids. V gave up 0 bases and J gave up 6 bases, with 9 bases separating them. CDR3 sequence: CASSLDEGDGYTF. CDR3 DNA sequence: TGTGCCAGCAGCTTGGACGAGGGAGATGGCTACACCTTC.

V and J are TRBV15 and TRBJ1-3; tentatively, D is TRBD1 (5 bases). In germline, CDR1 is LNHNV, CDR2 YYDKDF (reference sequence). Trimming cost V 0 bases and J 2 bases, with 11 bases left between them. The CDR3 sequence is 16 residues long. This CDR3 reads CATSRDLAGAGNTIYF. As DNA, the CDR3 is TGTGCCACCAGCAGAGATCTCGCGGGGGCTGGAAACACCATATATTTT.

The V call is TRBV5-1, the J call TRBJ1-6; no definite D call. This CDR3 has 15 residues. Between the trimmed V and J ends, which lost 6 bases and 4 bases, there was a span of 14 bases. Per germline, CDR1 SGHRS and CDR2 YFSETQ. The CDR3 spells CASTSSGEYNSPLHF. Here the CDR3 DNA reads TGCGCCAGCACATCCTCCGGGGAATATAATTCACCCCTCCACTTT.

The chain combines TRBV5-1 with TRBJ2-3; 11 nucleotides line up with TRBD1. V shed 8 bases, J shed 4 bases, and the junction held 6 bases outside the gene matches. Germline CDR1 reads SGHRS; CDR2 reads YFSETQ. The CDR3 spans 14 residues. The CDR3 region has the DNA TGCGCCAGTTTGGACAGGGGGCGATCAGATACGCAGTATTTT. Residues: CASLDRGRSDTQYF.

The chain carries TRBV6-2 or TRBV6-3 and TRBJ1-5; D gene ambiguous. Germline V gene data show CDR1 as MNHEY and CDR2 as SVGEGT. V was shortened by 0 bases and J by 0 bases, with 6 bases between the two germline ends. This CDR3 comprises 15 residues. The CDR3 region is CASSYSVYSNQPQHF. The CDR3, as DNA: TGTGCCAGCAGTTACTCGGTCTATAGCAATCAGCCCCAGCATTTT.

The rearrangement joins TRBV5-4 to TRBJ2-1, with 7 bases aligning to TRBD2. This CDR3 spans 13 amino acids. V gave up 8 bases and J gave up 7 bases; unmatched junction bases: 9. Per germline, CDR1 SGHNT and CDR2 YYREEE (reference sequence). The CDR3 sequence is CASGREWENEQFF. The CDR3 DNA reads as TGTGCCAGTGGGCGGGAGTGGGAAAATGAGCAGTTCTTC.

The CDR3 spells CASSPRGASAYEQYF. The CDR3 coding sequence is TGCGCCAGCAGCCCCCGAGGGGCTAGCGCATACGAGCAGTACTTC. The V gene is TRBV5-1, the J gene TRBJ2-7; tentatively, D is TRBD2 (6 bases). Germline V gene sequence: CDR1 SGHRS, CDR2 YFSETQ. V lost 4 bases and J lost 4, with 18 bases in between. CDR3 size: 15 residues.